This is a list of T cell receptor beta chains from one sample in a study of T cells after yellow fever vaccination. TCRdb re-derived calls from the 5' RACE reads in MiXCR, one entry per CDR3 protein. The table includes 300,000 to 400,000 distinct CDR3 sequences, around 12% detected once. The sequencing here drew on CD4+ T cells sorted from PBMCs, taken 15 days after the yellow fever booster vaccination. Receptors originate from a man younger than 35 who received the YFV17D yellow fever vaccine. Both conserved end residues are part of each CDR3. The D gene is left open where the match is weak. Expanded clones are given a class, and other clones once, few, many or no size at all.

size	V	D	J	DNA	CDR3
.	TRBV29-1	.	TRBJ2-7	TGCAGCGTTATTAGGGGGTATGAGCAGTACTTC	CSVIRGYEQYF
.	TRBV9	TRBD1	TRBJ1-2	TGTGCCAGCAGCTTTTACAGGGGCCTCGAGGAGGGCTACACCTTC	CASSFYRGLEEGYTF
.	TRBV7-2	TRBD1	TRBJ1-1	TGTGCCAGCAGCAATAATTACGGCAGGGGGCTCACTTTCTCGGCTTTCTTT	CASSNNYGRGLTFSAFF
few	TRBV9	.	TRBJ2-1	TGTGCCAGCAGCGTAGTTAACGCCGGTGAGCAGTTCTTC	CASSVVNAGEQFF
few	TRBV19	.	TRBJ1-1	TGTGCCAGTAGTATAGTTGGGGGCACTGAAGCTTTCTTT	CASSIVGGTEAFF
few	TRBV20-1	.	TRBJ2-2	TGCAGTGCTAGTAATACCCGGCAGAACACCGGGGAGCTGTTTTTT	CSASNTRQNTGELFF
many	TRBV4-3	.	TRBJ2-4	TGCGCCAGCAGCCAAGATAAGGTCTACAATGGGATCATTCAGTACTTC	CASSQDKVYNGIIQYF
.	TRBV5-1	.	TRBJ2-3	TGCGCCAGCAGCTCATACAGGGCAGATACGCAGTATTTT	CASSSYRADTQYF
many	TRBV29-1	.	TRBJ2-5	TGCAGCGTTGAAGACCCCCGCCACCAAGAGACCCAGTACTTC	CSVEDPRHQETQYF
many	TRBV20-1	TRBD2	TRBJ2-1	TGCAGTGGACTAGCGGTATACAATGAGCAGTTCTTC	CSGLAVYNEQFF
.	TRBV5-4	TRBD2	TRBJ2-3	TGTGCCAGCAGACAAGAGCCCGTACTAGCGTCAGATACGCAGTATTTT	CASRQEPVLASDTQYF
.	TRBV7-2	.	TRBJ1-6	TGTGCCAGCAGCTTACAAGTCTCACCCCTCCACTTT	CASSLQVSPLHF
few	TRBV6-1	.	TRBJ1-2	TGTGCCAGCTGCACCCAGGCCCTTGAAATCCATGGCTACACCTTC	CASCTQALEIHGYTF
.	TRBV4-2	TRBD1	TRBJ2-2	TGTGCCAGCAGCCCCGTGGGGACAGGGGGTGACGGGGAGCTGTTTTTT	CASSPVGTGGDGELFF
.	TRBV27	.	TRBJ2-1	TGTGCCACCGCTCGGGGGACCCATAACAATGAGCAGTTCTTC	CATARGTHNNEQFF
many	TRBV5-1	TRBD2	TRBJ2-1	TGCGCCAGCAGCCCGCTAGCGGGGGGGCCGGATGAGCAGTTCTTC	CASSPLAGGPDEQFF
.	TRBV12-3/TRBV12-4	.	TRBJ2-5	TGTGCCAGCAGTTTGTACCGAGGGGAAGAGACCCAGTACTTC	CASSLYRGEETQYF
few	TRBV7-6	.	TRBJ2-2	TGTGCCAGCAGCCCCCTGTGGGGAATCGCCGGGGAGCTGTTTTTT	CASSPLWGIAGELFF
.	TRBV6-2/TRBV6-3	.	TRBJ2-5	TGTGCCAGCACAACCTTCTCGGGGGGCGGGGAGACCCAGTACTTC	CASTTFSGGGETQYF
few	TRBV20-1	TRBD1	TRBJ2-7	TGCAGTGCTCGGGGTCACGGGACAGGGACCTACGAGCAGTACTTC	CSARGHGTGTYEQYF
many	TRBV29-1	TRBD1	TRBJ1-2	TGCAGCGTTGGCCGGGACAGGCGCTACACCTTC	CSVGRDRRYTF
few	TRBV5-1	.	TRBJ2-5	TGCGCCAGCAACAAAGGACAGAGAGAGACCCAGTACTTC	CASNKGQRETQYF
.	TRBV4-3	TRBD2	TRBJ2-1	TGCGCCAGCAGCCAAGATTTAGCGGGGGGAGTGTCGTACAATGAGCAGTTCTTC	CASSQDLAGGVSYNEQFF
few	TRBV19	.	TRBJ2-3	TGTGCCAGTACGCACAGGGCCCGGCGCACAGATACGCAGTATTTT	CASTHRARRTDTQYF
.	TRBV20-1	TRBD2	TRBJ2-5	TGCAGTGCCGGGGAGGCGGGGGGGCCTACACAAGAGACCCAGTACTTC	CSAGEAGGPTQETQYF
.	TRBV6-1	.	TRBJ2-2	TGTGCCAGCAGTGAAGCGCGGGCGGGGACCGGGGAGCTGTTTTTT	CASSEARAGTGELFF
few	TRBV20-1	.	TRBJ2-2	TGCAGTGCCCCAGTAGCGGCGAACACCGGGGAGCTGTTTTTT	CSAPVAANTGELFF
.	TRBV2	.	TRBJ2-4	TGTGCCAGCAGTGATGGGGGACGGGCCACCATTCAGTACTTC	CASSDGGRATIQYF
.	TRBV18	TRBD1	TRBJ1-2	TGTGCCAGCTCACGAGACAGGGGGCTGGATGGCTACACCTTC	CASSRDRGLDGYTF
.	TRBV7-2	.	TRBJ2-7	TGTGCCAGCAGCTTCCGCAGGGGATTAGACGAGCAGTACTTC	CASSFRRGLDEQYF
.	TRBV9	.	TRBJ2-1	TGTGCCAGCAGTTCTAACGGGCAGGGCTACAATGAGCAGTTCTTC	CASSSNGQGYNEQFF
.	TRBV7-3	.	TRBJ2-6	TGTGCCAGCAGCTTACCGGGAGTCGGGGCCAACGTCCTGACTTTC	CASSLPGVGANVLTF
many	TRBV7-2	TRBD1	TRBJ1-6	TGTGCCAGCAGCTTAGAACAGGGGCTACCCCTCCACTTT	CASSLEQGLPLHF
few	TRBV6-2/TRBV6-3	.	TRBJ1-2	TGTGCCAGCAGTTATCCCGTTGGACATGGCTACACCTTC	CASSYPVGHGYTF
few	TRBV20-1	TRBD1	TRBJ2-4	TGCAGTGCTAGACCTGAACCGGGACAGGGGCTTCTTAACATTCAGTACTTC	CSARPEPGQGLLNIQYF
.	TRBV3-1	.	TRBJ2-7	TGTGCCAGCAGCCCCAGTTTTCCGGGGGCCCACGAGCAGTACTTC	CASSPSFPGAHEQYF
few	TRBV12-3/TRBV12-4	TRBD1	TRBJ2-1	TGTGCCAGCCGATCGGGGGGGACAGGGGAGTTTCGGGAGTTCTTC	CASRSGGTGEFREFF
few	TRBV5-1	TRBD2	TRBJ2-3	TGCGCCAGCAGCTTGGGACTAGCGGGGATGACAGATACGCAGTATTTT	CASSLGLAGMTDTQYF
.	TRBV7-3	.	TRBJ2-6	TGTGCCAGCAGCTCCCTGGGCTTCTCTGGGGCCAACGTCCTGACTTTC	CASSSLGFSGANVLTF
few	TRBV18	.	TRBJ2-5	TGTGCCAGCTCACCTTTTTCTACGGGGAAAGAGACCCAGTACTTC	CASSPFSTGKETQYF
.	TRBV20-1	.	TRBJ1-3	TGCAGTGCTAGAGTGGGAGGAAGTGGAAACACCATATATTTT	CSARVGGSGNTIYF
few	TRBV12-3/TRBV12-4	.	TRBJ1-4	TGTGCCAGCAGTTCTGACAGGCCCAATGAAAAACTGTTTTTT	CASSSDRPNEKLFF
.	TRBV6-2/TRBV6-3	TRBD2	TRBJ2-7	TGTGCCAGCAGCCCGAGCGGGGGGAGATACGAGCAGTACTTC	CASSPSGGRYEQYF
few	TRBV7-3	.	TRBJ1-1	TGTGCCAGCAGCCCAGGAGGGGGGCTTACTGAAGCTTTCTTT	CASSPGGGLTEAFF
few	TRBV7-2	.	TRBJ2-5	TGTGCCAGCAGCCGGACCCGACAAGAGACCCAGTACTTC	CASSRTRQETQYF
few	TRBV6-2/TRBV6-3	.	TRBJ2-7	TGTGCCAGCAGTTACGGCGGGGCAAGCTCCTACGAGCAGTACTTC	CASSYGGASSYEQYF
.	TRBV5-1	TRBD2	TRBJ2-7	TGCGCCAGCAGCTCGGCCTCGAGCGGGGTTTACTTC	CASSSASSGVYF
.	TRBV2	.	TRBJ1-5	TGTGCCAGCAGCCAACAGGGACGGAGCAATCAGCCCCAGCATTTT	CASSQQGRSNQPQHF
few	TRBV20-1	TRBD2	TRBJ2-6	TGCAGTGCCAGCGGGGGGGCCACTGGGGCCAACGTCCTGACTTTC	CSASGGATGANVLTF
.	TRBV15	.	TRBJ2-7	TGTGCCACCAGCAGAGATCTAACACAAATCTACGAGCAGTACTTC	CATSRDLTQIYEQYF
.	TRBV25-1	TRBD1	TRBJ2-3	TGTGCCAGCACTCCACCGGGACAGAGGATAACAGATACGCAGTATTTT	CASTPPGQRITDTQYF
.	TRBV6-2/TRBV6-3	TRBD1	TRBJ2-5	TGTGCCAGCAGACATGGTAGGACAGGGGGCAAGGAGACCCAGTACTTC	CASRHGRTGGKETQYF
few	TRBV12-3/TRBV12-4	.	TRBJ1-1	TGTGCCAGCAGTTTCAAGTGGGAGGGCACTGAAGCTTTCTTT	CASSFKWEGTEAFF
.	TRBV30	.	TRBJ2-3	TGTGCCTGGAGCGTGGACAGAACAGATACGCAGTATTTT	CAWSVDRTDTQYF
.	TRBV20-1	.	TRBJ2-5	TGCTCGACGGGGGCTAGCTCGGAGACCCAGTACTTC	CSTGASSETQYF
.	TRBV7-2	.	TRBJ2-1	TGTGCCAGCAGCACCGACCCATCCTCCTACAATGAGCAGTTCTTC	CASSTDPSSYNEQFF
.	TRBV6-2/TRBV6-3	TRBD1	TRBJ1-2	TGTGCCAGCAGCCTACCCGCGGGACAGGATACGGGAGGCTACACCTTC	CASSLPAGQDTGGYTF